These 21 T cell receptor beta chains were sequenced from one sample in a study of graft-versus-host responses after intestinal transplantation. No cognate antigen is known for these TCRs. Repertoires were generated with immunoSEQ multiplex PCR, while TCRdb's copy carries only in-frame clones and drops some. The sample has 50,000 to 55,000 clones; around 90% are singletons. This sample comprised unstimulated CD4+ T cells sorted from spleen or lymph node cells, obtained before transplant. These receptors were collected from a human donor who was the organ donor for an intestinal transplant.

The gene calls are TRBV29-1 and TRBJ2-3; TRBD2 might be the D (5 bases). There are 14 residues in the CDR3. Germline V CDR1 and CDR2: SQVTM, ANQGSEA. V lost 1 base and J lost 4, with 12 bases in between. CDR3 in DNA: TGCAGCGTTGAAGCGGTTCGCGGGCCAGATACGCAGTATTTT. Its protein product is CSVEAVRGPDTQYF.

The rearrangement uses TRBV5-4 and TRBJ2-7, with no clear D. V was shortened by 3 bases and J by 4 bases, with 14 bases between the two germline ends. Germline loops: CDR1 SGHNT, CDR2 YYREEE (reference sequence). The CDR3 sequence is 14 residues long. The CDR3 loop reads CASSSRVSPYEQYF. In DNA, the CDR3 is TGTGCCAGCAGCTCCCGGGTTTCCCCTTACGAGCAGTACTTC.

The V gene is TRBV27, the J gene TRBJ1-2; D possibly corresponds to TRBD1 (6 bases). CDR3 length: 12 amino acids. CDR1 and CDR2 from the germline V gene are MNHEY and SMNVEV (reference sequence). With 5 bases removed from V and 8 bases from J, the gap between germline ends came to 12 bases. CDR3 loop: CASSKTGFGYTF. In DNA, the CDR3 is TGTGCCAGCAGTAAGACAGGTTTCGGCTACACCTTC.

The chain joins TRBV6-6 to TRBJ2-1; TRBD1 agrees at 8 bases. The CDR3 sequence is 15 residues long. With V trimmed by 5 bases and J by 1 base, 4 bases remained unmatched. Germline-derived CDR1 and CDR2 are MNHNY and SVGAGI (reference sequence). The CDR3 region is CASSAQGGSYNEQFF. Here the CDR3 DNA reads TGTGCCAGCAGTGCACAGGGGGGATCCTACAATGAGCAGTTCTTC.

V gene TRBV6-5 combines with J gene TRBJ2-7, with 12 nucleotides matching TRBD1. The germline CDR1 and CDR2 sequences are MNHEY and SVGAGI. The V and J ends lost 3 bases and 5 bases, in that order; junction bases with no gene match: 2. The CDR3 is 14 amino acids. The CDR3 coding sequence is TGTGCCAGCAGTTATGGGACAGGGGGCGACGAGCAGTACTTC. It encodes CASSYGTGGDEQYF.

The V gene is TRBV6-1, the J gene TRBJ2-1, with 8 bases fitting TRBD2. CDR1 is MNHNS, CDR2 SASEGT, per germline. Germline trimming cut 4 bases from V and 5 bases from J; bases unmatched to any gene: 10. CDR3 size: 16 residues. The CDR3 DNA reads TGTGCCAGCAGTGTGAGGCGGGAGGTTACCCACAATGAGCAGTTCTTC. This translates into CASSVRREVTHNEQFF.

The J gene is TRBJ2-5, the V gene TRBV28; D may be TRBD1 (6 bases). CDR3 length equals 14 residues. Trimming removed 6 bases at V and 9 bases at J, with 20 bases between. CDR1 and CDR2 (germline): MDHEN, SYDVKM. In DNA form, the CDR3 reads TGTGCCAGCAGAGACAGACAGGCCCGAGGGGCCCAGTACTTC. Amino acid sequence: CASRDRQARGAQYF.

Notes on this clone: Distinct nucleotide sequences in the sample also encode this CDR3. The V call is TRBV11-2, the J call TRBJ2-7; 7 bases match TRBD1. The CDR3 contains 13 residues. Per the germline V gene, CDR1 is SGHAT and CDR2 is FQNNGV. V dropped 3 bases and J dropped 1; count of bases not matched to a gene: 0. CDR3 sequence reads: CASSLGQSYEQYF. The CDR3 DNA reads as TGTGCCAGCAGCTTGGGACAGTCCTACGAGCAGTACTTC.

The chain carries TRBV27 and TRBJ1-3; a weak D match, TRBD1 (6 bases). There are 16 residues in the CDR3. The ends were cut back, 3 bases at V and 2 bases at J, with 14 bases in the middle. Looked up from germline, CDR1 is MNHEY and CDR2 is SMNVEV (reference sequence). CDR3 in amino acids: CASSFTWGLAGNTIYF. The DNA of the CDR3 is TGTGCCAGCAGTTTTACGTGGGGGCTTGCTGGAAACACCATATATTTT.

This clone has more than one count but fewer than ten. The gene calls are TRBV11-1 and TRBJ1-4; D might be TRBD1 (6 bases). The CDR3 runs to 15 residues. CDR1 and CDR2 from the germline V gene are SGHAT and FQDESV (reference sequence). Trimming removed 3 bases from V and 0 bases from J, with 8 bases in between. CDR3 region: CASSFRTATNEKLFF. CDR3 bases: TGTGCCAGCAGCTTTCGGACAGCAACTAATGAAAAACTGTTTTTT.

This clone was counted between two and nine times. This sequence joins TRBV4-1 and TRBJ1-1; no firm D call. V was trimmed by 3 bases and J by 2 bases, leaving 10 bases between them. Per the germline V gene, CDR1 is MGHRA and CDR2 is YSYEKL. The CDR3 is 14 amino acids. The CDR3 bases are TGCGCCAGCAGCCATCCCGGTACCAACACTGAAGCTTTCTTT. Its protein is CASSHPGTNTEAFF.

This clone was detected only once. This chain joins TRBV18 and TRBJ1-1; unclear D gene. This CDR3 contains 15 residues. V shed 3 bases and J shed 4 bases, with 15 bases lying between them. Germline V lookup: CDR1 KGHSH, CDR2 LQKENI. The CDR3 DNA sequence: TGTGCCAGCTCACCGATGGGGAGAGATCGCACTGAAGCTTTCTTT. Amino acids: CASSPMGRDRTEAFF.

This clone was counted once. This chain uses TRBV5-1 with TRBJ2-7; D might be TRBD1 (5 bases). V lost 3 bases and J lost 2, with 15 bases in between. This CDR3 spans 15 amino acids. Germline V gene sequence: CDR1 SGHRS, CDR2 YFSETQ. The CDR3 loop is CASSSLAGATYEQYF. For the CDR3, the DNA is TGCGCCAGCAGCTCCCTCGCTGGGGCCACCTACGAGCAGTACTTC. The variable domain in full, completed from reference TRBV5-1 and TRBJ2-7, reads KAGVTQTPRYLIKTRGQQVTLSCSPISGHRSVSWYQQTPGQGLQFLFEYFSETQRNKGNFPGRFSGRQFSNSRSEMNVSTLELGDSALYLCASSSLAGATYEQYFGPGTRLTVT.

The V and J genes are TRBV4-3 and TRBJ2-3; D gene ambiguous. V was clipped by 2 bases and J by 0 bases, with 15 bases between them. The CDR3 length is 17 residues. Germline V gene data show CDR1 as LGHNA and CDR2 as YSLEER. The CDR3 DNA reads TGCGCCAGCAGCCAACATCCAACCACGACTAGCACAGATACGCAGTATTTT. The encoded protein is CASSQHPTTTSTDTQYF.

The CDR3 reads CASRNTGSSYNEQFF. In DNA form, the CDR3 reads TGTGCCAGCAGAAACACAGGGAGCTCCTACAATGAGCAGTTCTTC. The chain joins TRBV6-4 to TRBJ2-1, with a tentative D call TRBD1 (6 bases). The V gene's germline CDR1 is MRHNA and CDR2 SNTAGT. CDR3 length: 15 amino acids. Trimming left V 6 bases short and J 0 bases short, with 12 bases between.

This chain links TRBV5-4 with TRBJ2-1; perhaps TRBD2 as D (6 bases). The CDR3 extends over 18 amino acids. Between the trimmed V and J ends, which lost 0 bases and 0 bases, there was a span of 16 bases. The germline V gene has CDR1 SGHNT and CDR2 YYREEE (reference sequence). CDR3 region: CASSLVGTDLFSYNEQFF. The DNA for the CDR3 is TGTGCCAGCAGCTTGGTGGGGACTGACCTCTTCTCCTACAATGAGCAGTTCTTC.

J is TRBJ2-2 and V is TRBV27, with a tentative D call TRBD2 (5 bases). The germline V gene encodes CDR1 MNHEY and CDR2 SMNVEV (reference sequence). V lost 4 bases to trimming and J lost 6 bases, with 9 bases between them. CDR3 length equals 13 residues. The chain's CDR3 is CASSYDYPGELFF. CDR3 coding DNA: TGTGCCAGCAGTTATGACTATCCCGGGGAGCTGTTTTTT.

This sequence joins TRBV27 and TRBJ2-1, with TRBD2 identical over 7 bases. The length of the CDR3 is 14 residues. The junction had 7 bases not matched to a gene; V was cut back by 4 bases and J by 7 bases. Germline lookup yields CDR1 MNHEY and CDR2 SMNVEV (reference sequence). CDR3: CASSSSGNLNEQFF. The DNA of the CDR3 is TGTGCCAGCAGTTCCAGCGGGAACCTGAATGAGCAGTTCTTC.

The chain couples TRBV19 to TRBJ1-2; possible D gene TRBD1, 6 bases. The germline CDR1 and CDR2 sequences are LNHDA and SQIVND (reference sequence). V was clipped by 5 bases and J by 0 bases, with 10 bases between them. There are 14 residues in the CDR3. This CDR3 is CASSPGHANYGYTF. DNA for the CDR3: TGTGCCAGTAGTCCGGGACACGCTAACTATGGCTACACCTTC.

This sequence joins TRBV6-1 and TRBJ2-7, with TRBD1 matching over 7 bases. The CDR3 is 18 amino acids. CDR1 is MNHNS and CDR2 is SASEGT in the germline V gene. With V trimmed by 3 bases and J by 2 bases, 16 bases remained unmatched. CDR3 DNA sequence: TGTGCCAGCAGTGATGGGGTATTACAGGGGCCTCCTCCCTACGAGCAGTACTTC. Amino acids: CASSDGVLQGPPPYEQYF.

The rearrangement links TRBV19 to TRBJ2-7; 9 bases agree with TRBD1. Germline trimming cut 1 base from V and 3 bases from J; bases unmatched to any gene: 4. From germline, CDR1 is LNHDA and CDR2 SQIVND (reference sequence). This CDR3 has 15 amino acids. The CDR3, as DNA: TGTGCCAGTAGTATAGGGGGGACAGGGAGCTACGAGCAGTACTTC. Its protein is CASSIGGTGSYEQYF.